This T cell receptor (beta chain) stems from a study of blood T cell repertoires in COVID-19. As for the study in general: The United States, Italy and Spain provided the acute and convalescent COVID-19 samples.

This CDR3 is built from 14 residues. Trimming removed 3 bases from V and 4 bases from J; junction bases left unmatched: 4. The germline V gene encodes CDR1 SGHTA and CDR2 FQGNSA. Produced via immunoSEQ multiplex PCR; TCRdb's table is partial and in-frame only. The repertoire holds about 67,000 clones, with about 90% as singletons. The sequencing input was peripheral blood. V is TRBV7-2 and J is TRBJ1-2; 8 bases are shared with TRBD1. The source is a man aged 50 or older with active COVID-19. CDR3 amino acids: CASSFGQGLYGYTF. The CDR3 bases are TGTGCCAGCAGCTTTGGACAGGGCCTCTATGGCTACACCTTC.